This T cell receptor beta chain appears in the sequencing data of a study of blood T cell repertoires in COVID-19. Across the study: Researchers got acute and convalescent COVID-19 samples from the United States, Italy and Spain. The analysed material was cDNA or gDNA that came from T cells, B-cell-depleted T cells, or PBMCs.

V was trimmed by 1 base and J by 4 bases, leaving 14 bases between them. The V gene's germline CDR1 is MGHRA and CDR2 YSYEKL. This CDR3 is 15 amino acids long. Method: immunoSEQ multiplex PCR; TCRdb's copy keeps in-frame clones and lacks some. The data show 150,000 to 200,000 clones, with approximately 84% seen just once and 22% held by the top ten. The sequencing input was peripheral blood. The genes are TRBV4-1 and TRBJ2-7; a weak D match, TRBD1 (6 bases). This clonotype originated in a woman older than 75 with acute or convalescent COVID-19. CDR3 region: CASSQAPGQIYEQYF. CDR3 nucleotides: TGCGCCAGCAGCCAAGCTCCCGGACAGATATACGAGCAGTACTTC.